Presented here are 15 T cell receptor beta chains from one specimen sequenced in a study of somatic mutations in cytotoxic T cells in rheumatoid arthritis. Profiling relied on immunoSEQ multiplex PCR, and the TCRdb table lists in-frame clones only, not all of them. The table has some 10,000 clones, approximately 80% seen once; the top ten hold 38%. Specimen: CD8+ T cells sorted from blood. All receptors come from a man aged 55 to 69 in good health.

A few counts support this clone. The chain carries TRBV7-9 and TRBJ1-5; D is perhaps TRBD1 (5 bases). The V gene's germline CDR1 is SEHNR and CDR2 FQNEAQ (reference sequence). Trimming shortened V by 1 base and J by 5 bases, and 12 bases separated the two germline ends. The CDR3 spans 15 residues. The CDR3 bases are TGTGCCAGCAGCTTAGGGCAGGGAGGCGATCAGCCCCAGCATTTT. Protein product: CASSLGQGGDQPQHF.

This clone was detected once. This chain links TRBV7-9 with TRBJ1-1, with D perhaps matching TRBD1 (5 bases). This CDR3 has 14 amino acids. CDR1 is SEHNR and CDR2 is FQNEAQ in the germline V gene (reference sequence). The V gene lost 2 bases and the J gene lost 5 bases, with 12 bases spanning the gap. The CDR3 spells CASSLTGPGTEAFF. In nucleotides, the CDR3 is TGTGCCAGCAGCTTAACGGGACCGGGGACTGAAGCTTTCTTT.

The CDR3 protein is CASSVSGGISYNEQFF. CDR3 bases: TGTGCCAGCAGCGTATCAGGGGGGATCTCCTACAATGAGCAGTTCTTC. This chain connects TRBV9 to TRBJ2-1; D is perhaps TRBD1 (7 bases). Per the germline V gene, CDR1 is SGDLS and CDR2 is YYNGEE. The germline V and J ends were trimmed by 1 base and 0 bases, with 11 bases remaining between them. The CDR3 extends over 16 amino acids. The whole variable domain, remainder taken from reference TRBV9 and TRBJ2-1, is DSGVTQTPKHLITATGQRVTLRCSPRSGDLSVYWYQQSLDQGLQFLIQYYNGEERAKGNILERFSAQQFPDLHSELNLSSLELGDSALYFCASSVSGGISYNEQFFGPGTRLTVL.

The genes are TRBV11-2 and TRBJ2-3, with TRBD2 matching over 8 bases. The CDR3 is 16 amino acids. Trimming at V came to 1 base and at J to 1 base, leaving 4 bases not matched to a gene. Germline values: CDR1 SGHAT, CDR2 FQNNGV. The DNA for the CDR3 is TGTGCCAGCAGCTTAGTTTCAGCGGGGGGCACAGATACGCAGTATTTT. Protein: CASSLVSAGGTDTQYF.

The chain employs TRBV4-2 and TRBJ2-2; 7 bases agree with TRBD2. V lost 0 bases to trimming and J lost 5 bases; unmatched junction nucleotides: 6. The CDR3 sequence is 16 residues long. Germline assignment: CDR1 LGHNA and CDR2 YNFKEQ. The CDR3 sequence is CASSQESGTGTGELFF. The CDR3 DNA reads TGTGCCAGCAGCCAAGAGAGCGGGACTGGGACCGGGGAGCTGTTTTTT.

This chain uses TRBV6-4 with TRBJ2-1, with D possibly matching TRBD1 (6 bases). V lost 0 bases and J 7 bases, leaving 10 bases between the germline ends. This CDR3 comprises 14 residues. Germline V gene sequence: CDR1 MRHNA, CDR2 SNTAGT. The CDR3, as DNA: TGTGCCAGCAGTGACTCGACAGGTGGGAATGAGCAGTTCTTC. Amino acids: CASSDSTGGNEQFF.

The chain carries TRBV11-2 and TRBJ1-1; 7 bases map to TRBD1. Germline V gene lookup returns CDR1 SGHAT and CDR2 FQNNGV. V lost 5 bases and J lost 7; bases outside the gene matches: 7. The CDR3 is made up of 13 amino acids. CDR3 sequence reads: CASSPGQRYEAFF. CDR3 DNA sequence: TGTGCCAGCAGCCCGGGACAGCGTTATGAAGCTTTCTTT. The full variable domain, in which reference TRBV11-2 and TRBJ1-1 provide the parts outside the CDR3, is EAGVAQSPRYKIIEKRQSVAFWCNPISGHATLYWYQQILGQGPKLLIQFQNNGVVDDSQLPKDRFSAERLKGVDSTLKIQPAKLEDSAVYLCASSPGQRYEAFFGQGTRLTVV.

This chain connects TRBV6-4 to TRBJ2-2, with 9 bases matching TRBD1. V lost 6 bases and J lost 4; bases outside the gene matches: 3. The CDR3 contains 14 residues. CDR1 and CDR2 from the germline V gene are MRHNA and SNTAGT. CDR3 residues: CASSGTGSTGELFF. CDR3 DNA sequence: TGTGCCAGCAGCGGGACAGGGAGCACCGGGGAGCTGTTTTTT.

This clone is judged medium-sized. Germline and junction disagree at one end, which may indicate a read error. The chain uses TRBV30 and TRBJ1-3, with D unclear. This CDR3 has 12 residues. Germline loops: CDR1 GTSNPN, CDR2 SVGIG (reference sequence). The CDR3 DNA reads TGTGCTTGGAAGGCATCTGGAAACACCATATATTTT. It codes for CAWKASGNTIYF. The whole variable domain, filled in from reference TRBV30 and TRBJ1-3, reads SQTIHQWPATLVQPVGSPLSLECTVEGTSNPNLYWYRQAAGRGLQLLFYSVGIGQISSEVPQNLSASRPQDRQFILSSKKLLLSDSGFYLCAWKASGNTIYFGEGSWLTVV.

The chain combines TRBV2 with TRBJ2-3, with no clear D. This CDR3 has 14 residues. V was pared by 2 bases and J by 4 bases, with 10 bases between. Germline V lookup: CDR1 SNHLY, CDR2 FYNNEI. In nucleotides, the CDR3 is TGTGCCAGCAGTGAAAAAGGTAGCCCAGATACGCAGTATTTT. It translates to CASSEKGSPDTQYF.

This clone turned up a few times. This chain links TRBV5-4 with TRBJ2-6, with 7 bases aligning to TRBD1. Germline V CDR1 and CDR2: SGHNT, YYREEE (reference sequence). CDR3 length: 19 residues. V gave up 5 bases and J gave up 1 base; unmatched junction bases: 15. This chain's CDR3 is CASRDVTGTVASGANVLTF. The CDR3, as DNA: TGTGCCAGCAGAGATGTAACCGGGACAGTTGCGTCTGGGGCCAACGTCCTGACTTTC.

The chain has TRBV30 and TRBJ2-7; D is possibly TRBD1 (6 bases). V gave up 3 bases and J gave up 1 base, with 10 bases separating them. Germline V CDR1 and CDR2: GTSNPN, SVGIG (reference sequence). The CDR3 is 13 residues long. CDR3 residues: CAWRAQGSYEQYF. CDR3 DNA: TGTGCCTGGAGGGCTCAGGGGTCCTACGAGCAGTACTTC.

This chain connects TRBV4-3 to TRBJ2-7; D is unresolved. The CDR3 extends over 14 amino acids. CDR1 is LGHNA, CDR2 YSLEER, per germline. Trimming stripped 0 bases from V and 1 base from J, with 7 bases between. CDR3 sequence reads: CASSQEYYSYEQYF. The DNA for the CDR3 is TGCGCCAGCAGCCAAGAGTACTATTCCTACGAGCAGTACTTC.

The chain combines TRBV28 with TRBJ1-4, with D uncertain. The CDR3 spans 11 residues. Germline CDR1 reads MDHEN; CDR2 reads SYDVKM. Deletions cut 2 bases from V and 7 bases from J, with 2 bases between. The CDR3 coding sequence is TGTGCCAGCAGTTTAGGTGAAAAACTGTTTTTT. It encodes CASSLGEKLFF.

This rearrangement joins TRBV27 to TRBJ1-1; a weak D match, TRBD1 (6 bases). The CDR3 sequence is 17 residues long. The germline CDR1 and CDR2 sequences are MNHEY and SMNVEV (reference sequence). V was pared by 1 base and J by 5 bases, with 20 bases between. CDR3: CASSLLETTGRITEAFF. CDR3 coding DNA: TGTGCCAGCAGTTTATTAGAAACGACAGGAAGGATAACTGAAGCTTTCTTT.